Sequencing of this T cell receptor beta chain was carried out in a study of shared clonotypes between healthy human individuals. The study, taken as a whole, reports: Naive subsets, compared against memory subsets, generally had larger estimated richness values.

This was a deep-level run. Repertoires were generated with immunoSEQ multiplex PCR, while TCRdb's copy carries only in-frame clones and drops some. This table has nearly 600,000 clones, 95% to 96% appearing once. Turning to this clone: Its antigen remains unidentified.

Germline CDR1 MNHNS, CDR2 SASEGT. Trimming shortened V by 7 bases and J by 7 bases, and 14 bases separated the two germline ends. There are 13 residues in the CDR3. Naive CD8 cells were CD45RO-negative, positively selected for CCR7, excluding terminally differentiated effector memory CD45RA+ cells. The clonotype comes from a woman aged 25 to 39 in good health. Sequenced sample: naive CD8+ T cells sorted from blood. The V gene is TRBV6-1, the J gene TRBJ2-1; D remains ambiguous. CDR3: CASTDWDSNEQFF. In DNA form, the CDR3 reads TGTGCCAGCACCGACTGGGATTCTAATGAGCAGTTCTTC.